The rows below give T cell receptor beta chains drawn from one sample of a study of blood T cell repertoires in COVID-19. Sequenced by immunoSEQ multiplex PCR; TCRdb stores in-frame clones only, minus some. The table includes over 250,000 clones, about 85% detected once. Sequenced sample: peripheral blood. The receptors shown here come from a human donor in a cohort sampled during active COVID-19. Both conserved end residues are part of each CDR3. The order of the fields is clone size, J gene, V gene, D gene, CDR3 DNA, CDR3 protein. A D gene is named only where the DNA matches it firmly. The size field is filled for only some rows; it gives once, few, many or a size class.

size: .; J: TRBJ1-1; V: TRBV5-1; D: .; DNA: TGCGCCAGCAGCCCTACGTTGAACACTGAAGCTTTCTTT; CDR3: CASSPTLNTEAFF
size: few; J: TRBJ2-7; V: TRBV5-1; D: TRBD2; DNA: TGCGCCAGCAGCCAAAGACTAGCGGAGAGTTACGAGCAGTACTTC; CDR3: CASSQRLAESYEQYF
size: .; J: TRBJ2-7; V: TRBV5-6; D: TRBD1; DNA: TGTGCCAGCAGACAGACAGGGGTCCCCTCCTACGAGCAGTACTTC; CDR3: CASRQTGVPSYEQYF
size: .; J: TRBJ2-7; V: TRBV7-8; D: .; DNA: TGTGCCAGCAGCTCCTTCCGGGGGGCGCTGGGGTCGAGCTCCTACGAGCAGTACTTC; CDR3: CASSSFRGALGSSSYEQYF
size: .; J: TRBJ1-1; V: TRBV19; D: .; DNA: TGTGCCAGTAGTATGGGGCAGGGGTGGACTGAAGCTTTCTTT; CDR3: CASSMGQGWTEAFF
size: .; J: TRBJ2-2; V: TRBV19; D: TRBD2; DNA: TGTGCCAGTCACGGGAGGGTGGTCACCGGGGAGCTGTTTTTT; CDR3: CASHGRVVTGELFF
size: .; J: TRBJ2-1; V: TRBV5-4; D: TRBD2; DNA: TGTGCCAGCACGTTGGGGGGAGGGCAGTACAATGAGCAGTTCTTC; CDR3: CASTLGGGQYNEQFF
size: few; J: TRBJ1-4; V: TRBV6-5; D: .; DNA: TGTGCCAGCAGACCCGTTGTAGGGGTTGAAGAAAAACTGTTTTTT; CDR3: CASRPVVGVEEKLFF
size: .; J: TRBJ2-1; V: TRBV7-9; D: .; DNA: TGTGCCAGCAGCTCCCCTAGGGGGACCTACAATGAGCAGTTCTTC; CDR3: CASSSPRGTYNEQFF
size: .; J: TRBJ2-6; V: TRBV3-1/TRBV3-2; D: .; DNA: TGTGCCAGCAGCCCCCCTATTGGGGCCAACGTCCTGACTTTC; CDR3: CASSPPIGANVLTF
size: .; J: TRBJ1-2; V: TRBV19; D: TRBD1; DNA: TGTGCCAGTAGGGGAGGACAGGGATCAGCTAACTATGGCTACACCTTC; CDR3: CASRGGQGSANYGYTF
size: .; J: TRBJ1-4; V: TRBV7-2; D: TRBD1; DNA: TGTGCCAGCAGCACCCGGACAGGCGGGACTAATGAAAAACTGTTTTTT; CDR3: CASSTRTGGTNEKLFF
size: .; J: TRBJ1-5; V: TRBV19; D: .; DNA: TGTGCCAGTAGCTGGGGGCTAGGGCAGCCCCAGCATTTT; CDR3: CASSWGLGQPQHF
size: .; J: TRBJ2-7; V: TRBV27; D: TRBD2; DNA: TGTGCCAGCAGGGAGCGGGAGGCCTCCTACGAGCAGTACTTC; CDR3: CASREREASYEQYF
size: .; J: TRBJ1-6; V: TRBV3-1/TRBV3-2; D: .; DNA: TGTGCCAGCAGCCGTAGGGACATAAATTCACCCCTCCACTTT; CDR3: CASSRRDINSPLHF
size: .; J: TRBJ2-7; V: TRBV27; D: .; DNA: TGTGCCTCTAGCGAGTATGGCTACGAGCAGTACTTC; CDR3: CASSEYGYEQYF
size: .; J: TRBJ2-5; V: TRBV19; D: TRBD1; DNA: TGTGCCAGTAGCGGACAGGGCTTAATCACGGGAGTTCAAGAGACCCAGTACTTC; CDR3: CASSGQGLITGVQETQYF
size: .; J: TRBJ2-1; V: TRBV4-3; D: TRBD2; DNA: TGCGCCAGCAGCCAAGCTAGCGGCGTTAGGTACAATGAGCAGTTCTTC; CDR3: CASSQASGVRYNEQFF
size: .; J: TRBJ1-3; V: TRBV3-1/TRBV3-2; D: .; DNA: TGTGCCAGCAGCCACGAAGGACAGTGGGGAAACACCATATATTTT; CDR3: CASSHEGQWGNTIYF
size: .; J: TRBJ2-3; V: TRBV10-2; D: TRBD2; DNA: TGCGCCAGCAGTGGGACTAGCGGTAGCACAGATACGCAGTATTTT; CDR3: CASSGTSGSTDTQYF
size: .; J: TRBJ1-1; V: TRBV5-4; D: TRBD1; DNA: TGTGCCAGCAGCCCGGAGGGGGCCAGGAGGCTCGAAGCTTTCTTT; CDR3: CASSPEGARRLEAFF
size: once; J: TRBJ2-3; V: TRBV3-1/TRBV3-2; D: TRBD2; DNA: TGTGCCAGCAGCCTTATAACTGGTAGCGGGTCTGATACGCAGTATTTT; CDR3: CASSLITGSGSDTQYF
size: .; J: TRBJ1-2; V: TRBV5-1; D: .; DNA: TGCGCCAGCAGCTTGGCCTTGCGGGCGGGGGCCAACTATGGCTACACCTTC; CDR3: CASSLALRAGANYGYTF
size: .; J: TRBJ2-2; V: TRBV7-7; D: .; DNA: TGTGCTAGCAGCTTAGAAGGCGGGAAAGCCACCGGGGAGCTGTTTTTT; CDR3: CASSLEGGKATGELFF
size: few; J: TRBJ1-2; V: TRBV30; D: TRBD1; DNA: TGTGCCTGGAGCTACAATTTACTCCTAAGACAGGGGACCCACTATGGCTACACCTTC; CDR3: CAWSYNLLLRQGTHYGYTF